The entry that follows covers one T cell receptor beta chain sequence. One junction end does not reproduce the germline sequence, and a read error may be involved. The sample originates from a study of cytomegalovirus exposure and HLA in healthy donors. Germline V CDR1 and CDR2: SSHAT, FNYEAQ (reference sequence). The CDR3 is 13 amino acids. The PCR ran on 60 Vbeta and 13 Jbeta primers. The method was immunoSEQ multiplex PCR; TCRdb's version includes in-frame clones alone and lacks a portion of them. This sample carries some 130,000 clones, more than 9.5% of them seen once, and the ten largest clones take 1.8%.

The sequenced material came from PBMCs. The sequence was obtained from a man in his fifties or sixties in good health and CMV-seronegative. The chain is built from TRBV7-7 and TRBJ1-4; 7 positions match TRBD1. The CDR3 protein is CASSLGTDEKLFF. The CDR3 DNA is TGTGCTAGCAGCCTAGGGACAGATGAAAAACTGTTTTTT.